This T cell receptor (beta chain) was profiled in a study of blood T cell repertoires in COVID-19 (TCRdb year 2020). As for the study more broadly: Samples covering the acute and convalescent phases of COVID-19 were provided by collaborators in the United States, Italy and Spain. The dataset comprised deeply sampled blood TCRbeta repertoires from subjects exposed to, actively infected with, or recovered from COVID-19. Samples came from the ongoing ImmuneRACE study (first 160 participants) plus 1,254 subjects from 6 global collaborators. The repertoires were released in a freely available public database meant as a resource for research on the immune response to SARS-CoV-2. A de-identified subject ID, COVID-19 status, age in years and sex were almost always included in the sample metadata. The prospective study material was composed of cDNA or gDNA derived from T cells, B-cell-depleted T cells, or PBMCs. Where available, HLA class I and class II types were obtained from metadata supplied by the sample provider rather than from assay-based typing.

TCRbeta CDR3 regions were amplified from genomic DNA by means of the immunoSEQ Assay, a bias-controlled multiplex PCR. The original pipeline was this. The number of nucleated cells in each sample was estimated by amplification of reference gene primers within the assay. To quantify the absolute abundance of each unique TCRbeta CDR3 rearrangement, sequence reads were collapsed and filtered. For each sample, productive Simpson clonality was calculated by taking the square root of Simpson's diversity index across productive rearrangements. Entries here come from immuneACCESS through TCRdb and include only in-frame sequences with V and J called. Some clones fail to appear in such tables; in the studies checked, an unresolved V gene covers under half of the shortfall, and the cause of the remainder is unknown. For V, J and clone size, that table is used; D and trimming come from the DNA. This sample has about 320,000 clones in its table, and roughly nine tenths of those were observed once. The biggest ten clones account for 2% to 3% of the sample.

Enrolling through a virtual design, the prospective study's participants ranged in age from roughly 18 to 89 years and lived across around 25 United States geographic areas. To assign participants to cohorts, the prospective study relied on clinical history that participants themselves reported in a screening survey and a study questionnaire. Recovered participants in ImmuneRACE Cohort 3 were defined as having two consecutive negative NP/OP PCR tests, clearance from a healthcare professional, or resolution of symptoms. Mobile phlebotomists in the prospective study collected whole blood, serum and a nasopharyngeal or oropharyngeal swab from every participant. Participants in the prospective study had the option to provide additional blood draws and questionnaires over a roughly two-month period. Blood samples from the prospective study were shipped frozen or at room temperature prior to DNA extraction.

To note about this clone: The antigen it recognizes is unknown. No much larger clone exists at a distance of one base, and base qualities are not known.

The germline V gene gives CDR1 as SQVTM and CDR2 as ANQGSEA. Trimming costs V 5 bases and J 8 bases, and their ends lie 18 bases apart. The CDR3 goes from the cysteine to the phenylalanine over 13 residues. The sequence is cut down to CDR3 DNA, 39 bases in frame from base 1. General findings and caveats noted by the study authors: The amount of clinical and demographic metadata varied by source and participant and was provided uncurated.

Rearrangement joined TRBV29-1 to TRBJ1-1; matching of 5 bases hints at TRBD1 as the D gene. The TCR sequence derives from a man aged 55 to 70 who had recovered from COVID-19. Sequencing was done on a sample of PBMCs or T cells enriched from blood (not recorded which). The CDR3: CSVLIVGGREAFF. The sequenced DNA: TGCAGCGTTCTTATAGTCGGGGGTAGGGAAGCTTTCTTT.